These 2 T cell receptor beta chains were sequenced from one sample in a study of human thymus T cells. Using immunoSEQ multiplex PCR, the repertoire was profiled, and TCRdb retains in-frame clones only, with some absent. This table holds about 60,000 clones, roughly 94% found once. The sequenced sample consisted of blood. The receptors were sampled from a boy younger than two with a congenital heart defect but otherwise immunologically healthy.

This sequence joins TRBV7-2 and TRBJ2-7; 9 bases match TRBD1. Per germline, CDR1 SGHTA and CDR2 FQGNSA. V shed 5 bases, J shed 0 bases, and the junction held 5 bases outside the gene matches. This CDR3 contains 15 residues. The chain's CDR3 is CASSLTGGTSYEQYF. Written as DNA, the CDR3 is TGTGCCAGCAGCCTTACAGGGGGCACCTCCTACGAGCAGTACTTC.

J is TRBJ2-3 and V is TRBV12-5; 11 bases line up with TRBD2. Germline CDR1 and CDR2: LGHNT and FRNRAP. The CDR3 has 18 amino acids. The J segment lost 5 bases and the V segment lost 0 bases, leaving 10 bases of the junction unmatched. CDR3 bases: TGTGCTAGTGGTTTGGTATTACTAGCGGGGGCCAACATAGATACGCAGTATTTT. It encodes CASGLVLLAGANIDTQYF. Full variable domain (outside the CDR3, taken from reference TRBV12-5 and TRBJ2-3): DARVTQTPRHKVTEMGQEVTMRCQPILGHNTVFWYRQTMMQGLELLAYFRNRAPLDDSGMPKDRFSAEMPDATLATLKIQPSEPRDSAVYFCASGLVLLAGANIDTQYFGPGTRLTVL.